These 18 T cell receptor beta chains were sequenced from one sample in a study of cytomegalovirus exposure and HLA in healthy donors. Primers: 60 Vbeta forward and 13 Jbeta reverse. The protocol was immunoSEQ multiplex PCR, while the TCRdb copy is restricted to in-frame clones and leaves out a portion. The table lists about 120,000 clones, 70% to 80% of them singletons. Specimen: PBMCs. These receptors were taken from a female donor in good health and CMV-seronegative.

The genes are TRBV27 and TRBJ2-1; the match to TRBD2 covers 7 bases. This CDR3 region has 13 residues. The germline V gene has CDR1 MNHEY and CDR2 SMNVEV (reference sequence). Trimming took 7 bases from V and 9 from J; bases not matched to a gene: 9. CDR3 region: CASKGLPVFEQFF. The CDR3 DNA reads TGTGCCAGCAAGGGACTACCGGTCTTTGAGCAGTTCTTC.

The chain has TRBV7-2 and TRBJ1-1; D is ambiguous. Germline V gene data show CDR1 as SGHTA and CDR2 as FQGNSA. V was clipped by 5 bases and J by 6 bases, with 13 bases between them. The CDR3 has 13 amino acids. The CDR3 loop is CASSLRQVSEAFF. The CDR3 DNA is TGTGCCAGCAGCCTAAGGCAGGTATCTGAAGCTTTCTTT.

The rearrangement uses TRBV4-1 and TRBJ2-5, with D possibly being TRBD1 (6 bases). This CDR3 contains 14 residues. Trimming removed 2 bases from V and 6 bases from J, with 13 bases in between. CDR1 and CDR2 (germline): MGHRA, YSYEKL. DNA for the CDR3: TGCGCCAGCAGCCAACCGGACAGTGGGAAGACCCAGTACTTC. Translation gives CASSQPDSGKTQYF.

In regard to this clone: One end of the junction does not line up with germline, which may come from a read error. The rearrangement joins TRBV7-9 to TRBJ2-1; 7 bases are shared with TRBD1. Germline values: CDR1 SEHNR, CDR2 FQNEAQ (reference sequence). The CDR3 contains 16 residues. CDR3 residues: CSSSLTDDRVKGEQFF. For the CDR3, the DNA is TGTTCCAGCAGCTTAACCGACGACAGGGTGAAAGGTGAGCAGTTCTTC.

This clone was seen just once. V gene TRBV29-1 combines with J gene TRBJ1-2; 7 bases align to TRBD1. V trimming: 7 bases; J trimming: 8 bases; junction bases outside the gene matches: 13. Germline lookup yields CDR1 SQVTM and CDR2 ANQGSEA. The CDR3 consists of 13 residues. The CDR3 nucleotides read TGCAGCGGGAGATTACAGGGGAGGCAGGGCTACACCTTC. Translating gives CSGRLQGRQGYTF.

CDR3: CASSIQGRGALTDTQYF. The CDR3, as DNA: TGTGCCAGTAGTATACAAGGGCGGGGGGCCCTCACAGATACGCAGTATTTT. The gene calls are TRBV19 and TRBJ2-3, with TRBD2 matching 8 bases. CDR1 and CDR2 (germline): LNHDA, SQIVND (reference sequence). The CDR3 extends over 17 amino acids. J lost 2 bases, V lost 2 bases, and 9 bases had no gene match.

This clone was counted a few times. The chain joins TRBV5-4 to TRBJ2-7; possible D gene TRBD2, 5 bases. Germline V gene lookup returns CDR1 SGHNT and CDR2 YYREEE (reference sequence). The CDR3 runs 13 residues. V lost 3 bases and J lost 1, with 8 bases in between. The CDR3 bases are TGTGCCAGCAGCTACGGGGATTCCTACGAGCAGTACTTC. Its protein is CASSYGDSYEQYF.

The chain combines TRBV30 with TRBJ1-4; no clear D gene. The V end was cut by 5 bases, the J end by 10 bases, with 11 bases between. Germline V gene sequence: CDR1 GTSNPN, CDR2 SVGIG (reference sequence). The CDR3 consists of 11 residues. The CDR3 DNA sequence: TGTGCCTGGTCTACCGGTGGAAAACTGTTTTTT. Encoded protein: CAWSTGGKLFF.

The chain uses TRBV5-6 and TRBJ2-7; 8 bases are a match to TRBD2. The CDR3 extends over 12 amino acids. Germline trimming cut 5 bases from V and 2 bases from J; bases unmatched to any gene: 0. Germline V lookup: CDR1 SGHDT, CDR2 YYEEEE. The CDR3, as DNA: TGTGCCAGCAGTAGCGGGGCCTACGAGCAGTACTTC. Amino acids: CASSSGAYEQYF. The whole variable domain, filled in from reference TRBV5-6 and TRBJ2-7, reads DAGVTQSPTHLIKTRGQQVTLRCSPKSGHDTVSWYQQALGQGPQFIFQYYEEEERQRGNFPDRFSGHQFPNYSSELNVNALLLGDSALYLCASSSGAYEQYFGPGTRLTVT.

V and J are TRBV27 and TRBJ1-2; unclear D gene. The CDR3 extends over 13 amino acids. In germline, CDR1 is MNHEY, CDR2 SMNVEV (reference sequence). V was pared by 2 bases and J by 5 bases, with 9 bases between. Written as DNA, the CDR3 is TGTGCCAGCAGTTTAGGGTCGGGGTATGGCTACACCTTC. Amino acid sequence: CASSLGSGYGYTF.

This chain links TRBV2 with TRBJ1-2; D unclear. CDR3 length: 13 residues. Germline-derived CDR1 and CDR2 are SNHLY and FYNNEI. V lost 3 bases and J lost 3, with 8 bases in between. Here the CDR3 DNA reads TGTGCCAGCAGTGAGGGCTCCGACTATGGCTACACCTTC. The encoded protein is CASSEGSDYGYTF.

The table lists this clone with a few counts. The CDR3 DNA follows: TGTGCCATCAGTGCTAGGGACAGGGAGACTGAAGCTTTCTTT. This translates into CAISARDRETEAFF. The chain couples TRBV10-3 to TRBJ1-1; 9 nucleotides line up with TRBD1. The V segment lost 4 bases and the J segment 5 bases; nucleotides outside the gene matches: 5. The CDR3 covers 14 residues. From germline, CDR1 is ENHRY and CDR2 SYGVKD.

The chain couples TRBV9 to TRBJ1-2, with D maybe TRBD1 (6 bases). CDR1 SGDLS and CDR2 YYNGEE come from the germline V gene. V was clipped by 0 bases and J by 4 bases, with 13 bases between them. This CDR3 has 15 residues. The CDR3: CASSVEQGVGYGYTF. CDR3 sequence (DNA): TGTGCCAGCAGCGTAGAACAGGGCGTCGGCTATGGCTACACCTTC.

This clone has a handful of counts. The V and J genes are TRBV5-1 and TRBJ1-1; maybe TRBD1 (5 bases). The CDR3 has 14 residues. Germline CDR1 SGHRS, CDR2 YFSETQ. V was cut by 2 bases and J by 2 bases, with 10 bases left in between. CDR3 DNA sequence: TGCGCCAGCAGCTTCGACAGACCTAACACTGAAGCTTTCTTT. Protein product: CASSFDRPNTEAFF.

The rearrangement uses TRBV6-5 and TRBJ2-2; tentative D call: TRBD2 (5 bases). The germline V gene has CDR1 MNHEY and CDR2 SVGAGI. The CDR3 consists of 14 residues. Trimming stripped 4 bases from V and 2 bases from J, with 8 bases between. CDR3 sequence reads: CASSWGENTGELFF. The CDR3 DNA sequence: TGTGCCAGCAGTTGGGGAGAAAACACCGGGGAGCTGTTTTTT.

This clone was recorded once. This CDR3 is also generated by other DNA sequences in the sample. The chain couples TRBV2 to TRBJ2-1; TRBD1 matches at 7 bases. This CDR3 has 12 amino acids. CDR1 is SNHLY, CDR2 FYNNEI, per germline. V was pared by 0 bases and J by 10 bases, with 0 bases of the junction left unmatched. This CDR3 is CASSEAGQEQFF. The CDR3 nucleotides are TGTGCCAGCAGTGAAGCGGGACAGGAGCAGTTCTTC.

The chain combines TRBV1 with TRBJ2-7; the DNA was not compared with TRBD2, the D call given in the table. TRBV1 is listed as a pseudogene. This CDR3 region has 19 residues. CDR3 sequence reads: CTSSQDRNPGLAASYEQYF. Written as DNA, the CDR3 is TGCACCAGCAGCCAAGACCGTAACCCCGGACTAGCGGCCTCCTACGAGCAGTACTTC.

The CDR3 sequence is CASSVEVHPNTEAFF. The CDR3 DNA reads as TGTGCCAGCAGCGTAGAAGTACACCCGAACACTGAAGCTTTCTTT. This chain links TRBV9 with TRBJ1-1; no firm D call. Germline values: CDR1 SGDLS, CDR2 YYNGEE. The CDR3 length is 15 residues. The germline V and J ends were trimmed by 0 bases and 1 base, with 10 bases remaining between them. Filled out from reference TRBV9 and TRBJ1-1, the complete variable domain reads DSGVTQTPKHLITATGQRVTLRCSPRSGDLSVYWYQQSLDQGLQFLIQYYNGEERAKGNILERFSAQQFPDLHSELNLSSLELGDSALYFCASSVEVHPNTEAFFGQGTRLTVV.